This entry features one T cell receptor beta chain sequence. The CDR3 is made up of 13 amino acids. V was shortened by 8 bases and J by 1 base, with 11 bases between the two germline ends. Some clones are missing from TCRdb's copy, which holds only in-frame ones; the method was immunoSEQ multiplex PCR. The sample includes fewer than 200,000 clones, about 80% seen only once; the top ten take roughly 6.8%. The data stem from a study of blood T cell repertoires in COVID-19. This chain links TRBV12-3 or TRBV12-4 with TRBJ1-1; D not certain. Sequencing was done on a sample of peripheral blood. The TCR sequence derives from a human donor in a cohort sampled during active COVID-19. This CDR3 reads CASGLVQNTEAFF. Written as DNA, the CDR3 is TGTGCCAGCGGGTTAGTCCAGAACACTGAAGCTTTCTTT.